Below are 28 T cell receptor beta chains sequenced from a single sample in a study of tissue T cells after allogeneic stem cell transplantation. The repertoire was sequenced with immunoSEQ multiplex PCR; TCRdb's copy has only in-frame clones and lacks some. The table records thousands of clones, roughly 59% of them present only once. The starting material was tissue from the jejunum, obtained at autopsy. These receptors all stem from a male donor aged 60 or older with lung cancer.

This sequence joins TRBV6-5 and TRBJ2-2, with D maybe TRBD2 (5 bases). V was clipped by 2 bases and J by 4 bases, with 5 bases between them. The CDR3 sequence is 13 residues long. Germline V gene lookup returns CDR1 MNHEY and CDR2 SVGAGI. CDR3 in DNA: TGTGCCAGCAGTTACGAGGGCACCGGGGAGCTGTTTTTT. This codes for CASSYEGTGELFF.

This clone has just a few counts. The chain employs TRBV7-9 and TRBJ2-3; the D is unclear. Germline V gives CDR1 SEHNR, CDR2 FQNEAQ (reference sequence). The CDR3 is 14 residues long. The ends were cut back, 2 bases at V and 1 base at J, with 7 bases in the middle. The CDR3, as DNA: TGTGCCAGCAGCTTAAACGCAGGCACAGATACGCAGTATTTT. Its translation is CASSLNAGTDTQYF.

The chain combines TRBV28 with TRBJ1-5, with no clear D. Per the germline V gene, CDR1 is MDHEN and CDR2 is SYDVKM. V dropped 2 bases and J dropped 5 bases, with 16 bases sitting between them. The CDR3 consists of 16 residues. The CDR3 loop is CASSLIPQYRHQPQHF. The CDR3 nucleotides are TGTGCCAGCAGTTTAATTCCCCAATACAGACATCAGCCCCAGCATTTT.

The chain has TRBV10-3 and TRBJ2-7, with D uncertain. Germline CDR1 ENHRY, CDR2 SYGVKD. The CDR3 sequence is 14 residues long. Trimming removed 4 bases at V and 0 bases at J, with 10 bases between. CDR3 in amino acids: CAISAELSSYEQYF. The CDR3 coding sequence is TGTGCCATCAGTGCTGAGCTGAGCTCCTACGAGCAGTACTTC.

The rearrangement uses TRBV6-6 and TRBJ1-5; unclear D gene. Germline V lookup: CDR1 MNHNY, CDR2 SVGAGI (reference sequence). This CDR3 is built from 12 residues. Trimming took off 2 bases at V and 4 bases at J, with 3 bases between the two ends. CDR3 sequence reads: CASSYQNQPQHF. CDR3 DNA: TGTGCCAGCAGTTACCAAAATCAGCCCCAGCATTTT.

The CDR3 region has the DNA TGTGCCAGCAGAAACAGACAGGGGGCAAGCAATCAGCCCCAGCATTTT. Its translation: CASRNRQGASNQPQHF. The chain combines TRBV28 with TRBJ1-5; 10 nucleotides match TRBD1. Germline CDR1 is MDHEN and CDR2 is SYDVKM. V was clipped by 6 bases and J by 1 base; unmatched bases: 6. The CDR3 runs to 16 residues. Filled out from reference TRBV28 and TRBJ1-5, the complete variable domain reads DVKVTQSSRYLVKRTGEKVFLECVQDMDHENMFWYRQDPGLGLRLIYFSYDVKMKEKGDIPEGYSVSREKKERFSLILESASTNQTSMYLCASRNRQGASNQPQHFGDGTRLSIL.

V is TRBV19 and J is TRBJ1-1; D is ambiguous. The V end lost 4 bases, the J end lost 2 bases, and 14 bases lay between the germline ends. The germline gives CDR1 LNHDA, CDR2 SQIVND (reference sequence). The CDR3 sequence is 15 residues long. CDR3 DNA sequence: TGTGCCAGTAGTACGCTCCCCAGGAACAACACTGAAGCTTTCTTT. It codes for CASSTLPRNNTEAFF. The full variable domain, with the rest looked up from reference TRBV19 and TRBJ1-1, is DGGITQSPKYLFRKEGQNVTLSCEQNLNHDAMYWYRQDPGQGLRLIYYSQIVNDFQKGDIAEGYSVSREKKESFPLTVTSAQKNPTAFYLCASSTLPRNNTEAFFGQGTRLTVV.

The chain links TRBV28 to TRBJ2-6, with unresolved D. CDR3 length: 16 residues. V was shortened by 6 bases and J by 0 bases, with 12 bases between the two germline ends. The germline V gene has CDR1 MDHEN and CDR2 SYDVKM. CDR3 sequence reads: CASSPKPNSGANVLTF. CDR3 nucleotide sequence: TGTGCCAGCAGCCCAAAACCGAACTCTGGGGCCAACGTCCTGACTTTC.

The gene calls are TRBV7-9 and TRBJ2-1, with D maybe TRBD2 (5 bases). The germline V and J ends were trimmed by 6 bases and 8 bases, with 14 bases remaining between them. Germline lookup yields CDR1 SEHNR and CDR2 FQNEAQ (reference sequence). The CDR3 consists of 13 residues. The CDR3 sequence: CASSWTPVDEQFF. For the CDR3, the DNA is TGTGCCAGCAGTTGGACTCCGGTCGATGAGCAGTTCTTC.

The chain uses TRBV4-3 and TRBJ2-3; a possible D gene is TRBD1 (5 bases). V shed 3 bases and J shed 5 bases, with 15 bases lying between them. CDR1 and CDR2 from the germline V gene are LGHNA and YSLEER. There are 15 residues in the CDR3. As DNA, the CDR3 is TGCGCCAGCAGCCAGCAGGGCCGGTTGGGAGATACGCAGTATTTT. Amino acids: CASSQQGRLGDTQYF.

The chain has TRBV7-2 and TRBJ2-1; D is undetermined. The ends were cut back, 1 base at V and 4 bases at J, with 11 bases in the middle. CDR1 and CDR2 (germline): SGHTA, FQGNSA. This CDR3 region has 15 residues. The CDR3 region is CASSLERAGYNEQFF. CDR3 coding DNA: TGTGCCAGCAGCTTAGAACGGGCTGGGTACAATGAGCAGTTCTTC.

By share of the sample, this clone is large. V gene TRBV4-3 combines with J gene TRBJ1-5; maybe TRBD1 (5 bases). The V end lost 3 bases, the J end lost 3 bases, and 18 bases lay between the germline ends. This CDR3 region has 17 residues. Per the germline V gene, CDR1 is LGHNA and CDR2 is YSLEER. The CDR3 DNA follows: TGCGCCAGCAGCCACGCGGGGGGGGTAAAGAACAATCAGCCCCAGCATTTT. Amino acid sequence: CASSHAGGVKNNQPQHF.

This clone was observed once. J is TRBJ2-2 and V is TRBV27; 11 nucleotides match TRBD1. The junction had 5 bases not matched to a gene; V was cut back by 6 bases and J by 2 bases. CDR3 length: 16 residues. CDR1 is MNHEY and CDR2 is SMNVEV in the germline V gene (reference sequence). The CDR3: CASRDRGRVNTGELFF. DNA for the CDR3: TGTGCCAGCAGGGACAGGGGGCGCGTCAACACCGGGGAGCTGTTTTTT.

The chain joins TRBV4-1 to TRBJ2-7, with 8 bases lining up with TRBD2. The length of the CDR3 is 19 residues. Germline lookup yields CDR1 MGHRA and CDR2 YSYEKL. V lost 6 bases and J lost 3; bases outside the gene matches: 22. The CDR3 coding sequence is TGCGCCAGCAGTGAACTTCCGGTCCGGGGACTGACTAGCGTCTACGAGCAGTACTTC. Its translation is CASSELPVRGLTSVYEQYF.

The CDR3 DNA sequence: TGTGCCAGCAGCGCGTCAGGGCGAGCGGATACGCAGTATTTT. The encoded protein is CASSASGRADTQYF. The chain links TRBV9 to TRBJ2-3; the D gene is possibly TRBD1 (5 bases). CDR3 length: 14 amino acids. CDR1 is SGDLS and CDR2 is YYNGEE in the germline V gene. Between the trimmed V and J ends, which lost 3 bases and 6 bases, there was a span of 14 bases.

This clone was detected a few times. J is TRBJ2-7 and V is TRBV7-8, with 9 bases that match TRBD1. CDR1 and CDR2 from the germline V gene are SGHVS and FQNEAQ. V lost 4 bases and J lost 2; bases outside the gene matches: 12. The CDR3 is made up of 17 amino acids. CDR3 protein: CASSSGRGTGFPYEQYF. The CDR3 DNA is TGTGCCAGCAGCTCAGGAAGAGGGACAGGGTTTCCCTACGAGCAGTACTTC.

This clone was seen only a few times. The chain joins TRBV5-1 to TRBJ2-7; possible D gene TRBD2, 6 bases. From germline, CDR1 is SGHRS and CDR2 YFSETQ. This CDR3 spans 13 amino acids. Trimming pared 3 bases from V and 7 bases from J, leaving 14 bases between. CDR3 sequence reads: CASSSGTQQEQYF. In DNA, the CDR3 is TGCGCCAGCAGCTCCGGGACTCAGCAGGAGCAGTACTTC.

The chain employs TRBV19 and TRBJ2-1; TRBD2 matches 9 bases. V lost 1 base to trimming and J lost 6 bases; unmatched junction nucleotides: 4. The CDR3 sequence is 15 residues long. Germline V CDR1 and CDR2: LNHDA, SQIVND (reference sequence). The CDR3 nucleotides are TGTGCCAGTAGTATAGCCCTAGCGGGGCTCAATGAGCAGTTCTTC. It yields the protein CASSIALAGLNEQFF.

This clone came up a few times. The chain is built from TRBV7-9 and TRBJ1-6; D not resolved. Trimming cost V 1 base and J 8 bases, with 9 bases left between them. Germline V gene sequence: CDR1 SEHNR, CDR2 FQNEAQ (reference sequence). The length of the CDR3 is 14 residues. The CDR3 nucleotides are TGTGCCAGCAGCTTAGAATGGACCCATTCACCCCTCCACTTT. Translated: CASSLEWTHSPLHF.

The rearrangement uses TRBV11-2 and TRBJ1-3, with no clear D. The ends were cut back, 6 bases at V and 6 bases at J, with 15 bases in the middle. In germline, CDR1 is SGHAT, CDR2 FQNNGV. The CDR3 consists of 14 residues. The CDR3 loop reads CASSYHGILNTIYF. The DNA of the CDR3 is TGTGCCAGCAGTTACCACGGGATTCTAAACACCATATATTTT.

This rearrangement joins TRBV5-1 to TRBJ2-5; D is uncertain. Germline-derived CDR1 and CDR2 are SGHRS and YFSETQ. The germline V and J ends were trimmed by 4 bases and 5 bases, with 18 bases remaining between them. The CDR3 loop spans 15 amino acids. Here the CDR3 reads CASSPEGIQGETQYF. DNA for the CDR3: TGCGCCAGCAGCCCGGAAGGGATCCAAGGGGAGACCCAGTACTTC.

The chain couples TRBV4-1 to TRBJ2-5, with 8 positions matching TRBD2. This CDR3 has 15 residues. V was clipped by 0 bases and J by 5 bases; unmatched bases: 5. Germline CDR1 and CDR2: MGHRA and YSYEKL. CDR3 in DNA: TGCGCCAGCAGCCAAGAGGAGGGACTAGTTGAGACCCAGTACTTC. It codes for CASSQEEGLVETQYF.

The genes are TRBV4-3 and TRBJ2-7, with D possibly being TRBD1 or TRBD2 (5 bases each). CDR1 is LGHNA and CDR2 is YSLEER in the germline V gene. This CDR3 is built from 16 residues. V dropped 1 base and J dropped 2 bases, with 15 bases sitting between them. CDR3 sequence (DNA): TGCGCCAGCAGCCAAGGTGAGGGCAGCAGGGCCTACGAGCAGTACTTC. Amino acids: CASSQGEGSRAYEQYF.

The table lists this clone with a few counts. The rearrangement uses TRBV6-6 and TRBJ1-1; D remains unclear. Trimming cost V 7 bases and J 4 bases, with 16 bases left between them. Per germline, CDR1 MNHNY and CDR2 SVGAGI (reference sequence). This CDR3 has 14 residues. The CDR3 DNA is TGTGCCAGCATCCAAGACCCTCAAGGCACTGAAGCTTTCTTT. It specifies CASIQDPQGTEAFF.

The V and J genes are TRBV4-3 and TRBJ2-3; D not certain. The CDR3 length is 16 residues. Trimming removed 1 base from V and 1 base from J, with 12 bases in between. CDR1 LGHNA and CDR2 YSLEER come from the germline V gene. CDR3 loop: CASSQVTGSRTDTQYF. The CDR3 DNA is TGCGCCAGCAGCCAAGTTACTGGTTCCCGCACAGATACGCAGTATTTT.

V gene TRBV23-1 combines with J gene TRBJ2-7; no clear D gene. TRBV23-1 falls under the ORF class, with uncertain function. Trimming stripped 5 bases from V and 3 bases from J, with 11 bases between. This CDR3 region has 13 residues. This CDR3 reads CASSAQRNYEQYF. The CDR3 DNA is TGCGCCAGCAGTGCACAGAGAAACTACGAGCAGTACTTC.

In DNA form, the CDR3 reads TGTGCCAGCAGCCCAGGGACAGGGGTTTCGGGTTACACTGAAGCTTTCTTT. It codes for CASSPGTGVSGYTEAFF. This chain links TRBV5-6 with TRBJ1-1; 10 bases are a match to TRBD1. V lost 4 bases to trimming and J lost 3 bases; unmatched junction nucleotides: 12. Germline V gives CDR1 SGHDT, CDR2 YYEEEE. CDR3 length equals 17 residues.

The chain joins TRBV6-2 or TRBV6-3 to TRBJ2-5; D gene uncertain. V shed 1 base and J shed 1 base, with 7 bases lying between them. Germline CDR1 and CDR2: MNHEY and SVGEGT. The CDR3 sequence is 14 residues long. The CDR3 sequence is CASSYWKRQETQYF. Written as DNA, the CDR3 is TGTGCCAGCAGTTACTGGAAGCGCCAAGAGACCCAGTACTTC.